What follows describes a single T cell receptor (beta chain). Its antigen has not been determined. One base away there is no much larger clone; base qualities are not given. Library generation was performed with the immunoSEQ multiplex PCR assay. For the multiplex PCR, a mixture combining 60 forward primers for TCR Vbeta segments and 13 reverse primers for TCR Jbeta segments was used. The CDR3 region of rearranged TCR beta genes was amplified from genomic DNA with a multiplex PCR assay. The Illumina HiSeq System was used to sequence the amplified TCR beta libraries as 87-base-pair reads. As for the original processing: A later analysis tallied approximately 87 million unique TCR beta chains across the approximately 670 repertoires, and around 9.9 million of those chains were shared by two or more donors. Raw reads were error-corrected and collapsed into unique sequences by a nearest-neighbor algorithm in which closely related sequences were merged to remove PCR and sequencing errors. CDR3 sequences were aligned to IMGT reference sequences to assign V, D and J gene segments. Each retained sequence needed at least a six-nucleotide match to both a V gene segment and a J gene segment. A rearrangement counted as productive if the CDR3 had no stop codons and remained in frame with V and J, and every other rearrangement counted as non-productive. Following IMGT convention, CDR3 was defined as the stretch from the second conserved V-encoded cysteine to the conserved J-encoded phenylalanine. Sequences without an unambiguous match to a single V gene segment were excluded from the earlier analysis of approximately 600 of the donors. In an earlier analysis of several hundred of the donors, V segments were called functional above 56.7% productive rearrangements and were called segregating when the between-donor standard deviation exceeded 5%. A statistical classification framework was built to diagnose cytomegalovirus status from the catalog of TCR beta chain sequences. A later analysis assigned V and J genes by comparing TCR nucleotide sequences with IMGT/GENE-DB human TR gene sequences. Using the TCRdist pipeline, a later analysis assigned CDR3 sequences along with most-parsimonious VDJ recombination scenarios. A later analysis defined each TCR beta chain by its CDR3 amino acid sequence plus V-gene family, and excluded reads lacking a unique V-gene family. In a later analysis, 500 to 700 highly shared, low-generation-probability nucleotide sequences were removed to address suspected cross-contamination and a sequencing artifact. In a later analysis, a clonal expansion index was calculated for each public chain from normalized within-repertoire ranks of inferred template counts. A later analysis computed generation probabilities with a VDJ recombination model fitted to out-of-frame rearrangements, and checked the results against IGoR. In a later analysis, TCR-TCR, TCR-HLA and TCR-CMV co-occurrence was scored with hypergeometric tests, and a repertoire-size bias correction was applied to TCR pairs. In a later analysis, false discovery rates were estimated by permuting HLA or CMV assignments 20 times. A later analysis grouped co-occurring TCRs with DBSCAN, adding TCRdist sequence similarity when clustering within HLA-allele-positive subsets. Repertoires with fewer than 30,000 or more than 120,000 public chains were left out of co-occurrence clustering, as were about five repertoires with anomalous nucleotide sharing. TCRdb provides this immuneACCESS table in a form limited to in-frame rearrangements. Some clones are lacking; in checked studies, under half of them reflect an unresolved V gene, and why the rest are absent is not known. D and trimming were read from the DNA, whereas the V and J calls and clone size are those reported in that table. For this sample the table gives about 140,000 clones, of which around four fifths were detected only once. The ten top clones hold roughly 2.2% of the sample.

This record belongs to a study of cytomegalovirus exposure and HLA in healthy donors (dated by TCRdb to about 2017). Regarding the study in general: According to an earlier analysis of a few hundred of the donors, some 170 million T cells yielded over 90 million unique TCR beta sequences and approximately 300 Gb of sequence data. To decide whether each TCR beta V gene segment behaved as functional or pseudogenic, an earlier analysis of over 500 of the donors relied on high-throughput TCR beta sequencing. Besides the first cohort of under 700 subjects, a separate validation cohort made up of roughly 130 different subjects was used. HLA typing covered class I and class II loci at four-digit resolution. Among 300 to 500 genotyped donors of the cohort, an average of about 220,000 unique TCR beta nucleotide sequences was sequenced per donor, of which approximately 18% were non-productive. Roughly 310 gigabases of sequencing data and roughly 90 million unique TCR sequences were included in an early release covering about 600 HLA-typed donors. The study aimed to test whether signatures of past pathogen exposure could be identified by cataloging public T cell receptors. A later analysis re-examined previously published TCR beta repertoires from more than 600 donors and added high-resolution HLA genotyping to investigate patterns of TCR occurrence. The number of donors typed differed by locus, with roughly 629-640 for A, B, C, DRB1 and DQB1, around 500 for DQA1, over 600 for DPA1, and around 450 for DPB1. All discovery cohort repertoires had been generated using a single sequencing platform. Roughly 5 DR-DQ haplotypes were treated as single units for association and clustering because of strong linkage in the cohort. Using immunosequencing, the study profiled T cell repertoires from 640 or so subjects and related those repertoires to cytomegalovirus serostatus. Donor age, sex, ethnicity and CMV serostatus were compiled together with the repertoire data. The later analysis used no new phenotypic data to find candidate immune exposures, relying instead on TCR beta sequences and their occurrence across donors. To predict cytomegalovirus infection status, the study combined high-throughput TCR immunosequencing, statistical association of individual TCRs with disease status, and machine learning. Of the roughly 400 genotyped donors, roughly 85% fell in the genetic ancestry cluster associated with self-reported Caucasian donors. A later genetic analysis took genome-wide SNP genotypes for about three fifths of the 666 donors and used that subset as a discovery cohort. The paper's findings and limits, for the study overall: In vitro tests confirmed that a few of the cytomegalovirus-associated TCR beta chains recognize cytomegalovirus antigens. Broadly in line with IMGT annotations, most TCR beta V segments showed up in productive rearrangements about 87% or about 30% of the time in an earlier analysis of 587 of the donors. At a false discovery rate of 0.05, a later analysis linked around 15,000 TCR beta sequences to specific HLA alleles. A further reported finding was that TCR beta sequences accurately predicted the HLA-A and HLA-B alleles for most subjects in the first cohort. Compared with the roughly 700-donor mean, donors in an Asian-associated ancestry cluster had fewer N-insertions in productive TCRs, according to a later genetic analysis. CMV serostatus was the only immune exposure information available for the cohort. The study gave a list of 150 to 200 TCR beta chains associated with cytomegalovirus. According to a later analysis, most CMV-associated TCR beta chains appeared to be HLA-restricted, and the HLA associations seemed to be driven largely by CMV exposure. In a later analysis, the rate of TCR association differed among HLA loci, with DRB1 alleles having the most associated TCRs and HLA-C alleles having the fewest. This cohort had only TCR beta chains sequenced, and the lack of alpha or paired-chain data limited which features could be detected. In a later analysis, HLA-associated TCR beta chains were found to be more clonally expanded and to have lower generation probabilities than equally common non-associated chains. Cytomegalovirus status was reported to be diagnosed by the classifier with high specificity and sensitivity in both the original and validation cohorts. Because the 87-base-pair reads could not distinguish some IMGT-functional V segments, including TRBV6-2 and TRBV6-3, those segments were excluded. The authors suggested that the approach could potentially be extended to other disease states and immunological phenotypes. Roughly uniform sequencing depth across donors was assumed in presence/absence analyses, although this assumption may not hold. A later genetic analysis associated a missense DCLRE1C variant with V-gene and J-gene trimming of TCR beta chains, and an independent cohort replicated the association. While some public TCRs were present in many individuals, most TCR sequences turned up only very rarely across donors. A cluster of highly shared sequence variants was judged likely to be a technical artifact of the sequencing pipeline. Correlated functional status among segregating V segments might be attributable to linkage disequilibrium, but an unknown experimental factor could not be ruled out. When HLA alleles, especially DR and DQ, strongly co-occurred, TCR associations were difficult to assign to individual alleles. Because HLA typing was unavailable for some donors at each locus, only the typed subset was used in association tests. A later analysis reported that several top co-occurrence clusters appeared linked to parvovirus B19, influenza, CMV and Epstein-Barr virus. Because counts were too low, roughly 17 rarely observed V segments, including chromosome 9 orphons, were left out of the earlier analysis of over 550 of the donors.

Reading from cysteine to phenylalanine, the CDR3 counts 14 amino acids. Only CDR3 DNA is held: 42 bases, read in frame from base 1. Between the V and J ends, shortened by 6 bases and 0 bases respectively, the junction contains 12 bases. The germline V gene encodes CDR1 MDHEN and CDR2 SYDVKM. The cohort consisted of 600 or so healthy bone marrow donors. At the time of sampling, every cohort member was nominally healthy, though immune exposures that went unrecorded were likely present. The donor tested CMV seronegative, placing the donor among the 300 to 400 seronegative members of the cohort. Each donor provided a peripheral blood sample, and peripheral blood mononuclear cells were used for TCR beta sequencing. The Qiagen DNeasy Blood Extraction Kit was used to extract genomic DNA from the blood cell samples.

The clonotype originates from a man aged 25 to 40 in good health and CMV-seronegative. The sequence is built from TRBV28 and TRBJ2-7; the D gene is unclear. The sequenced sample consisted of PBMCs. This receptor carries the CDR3 CASSGGSLSYEQYF. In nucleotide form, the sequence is TGTGCCAGCAGCGGCGGTTCGCTCTCCTACGAGCAGTACTTC.